This TCR beta chain came from a study of cytomegalovirus exposure and HLA in healthy donors. CDR3 length: 16 residues. Per germline, CDR1 MNHEY and CDR2 SMNVEV (reference sequence). V was clipped by 3 bases and J by 7 bases, with 19 bases between them. Primers for the PCR totalled 60 Vbeta and 13 Jbeta. Produced via immunoSEQ multiplex PCR; TCRdb's table is partial and in-frame only. The sample carries fewer than 250,000 clones, roughly 85% recorded once. This clone was observed a few times. The specimen sequenced was PBMCs. V is TRBV27 and J is TRBJ2-1, with D hard to call. The receptor comes from a male donor in good health and CMV-seronegative. In DNA form, the CDR3 reads TGTGCCAGCAGTTTTTTACCGGTCCTTGTGCGAAATGAGCAGTTCTTC. It translates to CASSFLPVLVRNEQFF.